The 10 T cell receptor beta chains listed next were all sequenced from one sample in a study of shared clonotypes between healthy human individuals (dated by TCRdb to about 2020). The method behind the library was the immunoSEQ multiplex PCR assay. Entries here come from immuneACCESS through TCRdb and include only in-frame sequences with V and J called. Some clones fail to appear in such tables; in the studies checked, an unresolved V gene covers under half of the shortfall, and the cause of the remainder is unknown. This sample comprises millions of clones, 80% to 95% of them detected only once. The biggest ten clones account for 0.35% to 0.5% of the sample. Material for sequencing was naive CD4+ T cells from PBMCs. In the paper's terms, the cell subset or site label means: CD45RA+ positively selected. Receptors were obtained from a man aged 18 to 35 in good health. Some clones in this sample may be carry-over from other donors' samples.

To note about this clone: Other DNA sequences in this sample translate to the same CDR3. V and J are TRBV2 and TRBJ1-4; D is ambiguous. Germline loops: CDR1 SNHLY, CDR2 FYNNEI. Trimming shortened V by 6 bases and J by 8 bases, and 7 bases separated the two germline ends. The CDR3 totals 11 residues. CDR3 DNA sequence: TGTGCCAGCAGCCCAGGAGAAAAACTGTTTTTT. Translation gives CASSPGEKLFF.

The rearrangement links TRBV18 to TRBJ2-7; no clear D gene. The length of the CDR3 is 14 residues. Germline V gene data show CDR1 as KGHSH and CDR2 as LQKENI. Trimming cost V 5 bases and J 2 bases, with 13 bases left between them. CDR3 residues: CASSKRTETYEQYF. CDR3 DNA sequence: TGTGCCAGCTCAAAGAGGACGGAGACCTACGAGCAGTACTTC.

This rearrangement joins TRBV11-2 to TRBJ2-7; D may be TRBD2 (6 bases). This CDR3 has 15 amino acids. V lost 3 bases to trimming and J lost 0 bases, with 12 bases between them. Looked up from germline, CDR1 is SGHAT and CDR2 is FQNNGV. CDR3 coding DNA: TGTGCCAGCAGCTTGGTCTTAGCGGCCTCCTACGAGCAGTACTTC. Encoded protein: CASSLVLAASYEQYF.

The rearrangement links TRBV11-2 to TRBJ2-7; 8 nucleotides match TRBD2. V shed 5 bases, J shed 3 bases, and the junction held 6 bases outside the gene matches. The CDR3 runs to 14 residues. The V gene's germline CDR1 is SGHAT and CDR2 FQNNGV. Here the CDR3 reads CASSQVAGHYEQYF. In DNA form, the CDR3 reads TGTGCCAGCAGCCAGGTAGCGGGGCACTACGAGCAGTACTTC.

On this clone itself: The same CDR3 can be traced to other DNA sequences in this sample. CDR3: CATSRDRVGQPQHF. The CDR3 nucleotides read TGTGCCACCAGCAGAGATAGGGTCGGCCAGCCCCAGCATTTT. This chain connects TRBV15 to TRBJ1-5; D not certain. This CDR3 has 14 residues. Germline CDR1 LNHNV, CDR2 YYDKDF (reference sequence). V was clipped by 0 bases and J by 7 bases, with 10 bases between them.

The chain uses TRBV28 and TRBJ1-1; perhaps TRBD1 as D (5 bases). Germline values: CDR1 MDHEN, CDR2 SYDVKM. Trimming shortened V by 5 bases and J by 10 bases, and 17 bases separated the two germline ends. This CDR3 is built from 13 residues. The DNA for the CDR3 is TGTGCCAGCAGTCCGCCCCGGGAGAGGGGAGCTTTCTTT. Translating gives CASSPPRERGAFF. The whole variable domain, filled in from reference TRBV28 and TRBJ1-1, reads DVKVTQSSRYLVKRTGEKVFLECVQDMDHENMFWYRQDPGLGLRLIYFSYDVKMKEKGDIPEGYSVSREKKERFSLILESASTNQTSMYLCASSPPRERGAFFGQGTRLTVV.

This chain uses TRBV7-3 with TRBJ2-1, with 12 bases matching TRBD2. CDR3 size: 15 residues. Germline V gives CDR1 SGHTA, CDR2 FQGTGA. V dropped 5 bases and J dropped 6; count of bases not matched to a gene: 5. This chain's CDR3 is CASSPRLAGANEQFF. As DNA, the CDR3 is TGTGCCAGCAGCCCCAGACTAGCGGGAGCCAATGAGCAGTTCTTC.

This clone was seen a handful of times. The J gene is TRBJ1-3, the V gene TRBV2; tentative D call: TRBD1 (6 bases). Between the trimmed V and J ends, which lost 8 bases and 4 bases, there was a span of 12 bases. The germline CDR1 and CDR2 sequences are SNHLY and FYNNEI. This CDR3 spans 13 amino acids. CDR3 sequence: CASGQGSGNTIYF. CDR3 bases: TGTGCCAGCGGGCAGGGGTCAGGAAACACCATATATTTT.

The chain uses TRBV5-4 and TRBJ2-5; the D is unclear. CDR1 and CDR2 (germline): SGHNT, YYREEE (reference sequence). The V gene lost 0 bases and the J gene lost 3 bases, with 9 bases spanning the gap. The CDR3 is made up of 14 amino acids. The CDR3 here is CASSLVLGEETQYF. CDR3 nucleotides: TGTGCCAGCAGCTTGGTTCTAGGTGAAGAGACCCAGTACTTC.

The V and J genes are TRBV4-3 and TRBJ1-2; perhaps TRBD1 as D (5 bases). The CDR3 consists of 14 residues. The V gene's germline CDR1 is LGHNA and CDR2 YSLEER. V lost 2 bases and J lost 0, with 7 bases in between. In DNA, the CDR3 is TGCGCCAGCAGCCAAATCAGGGCTAACTATGGCTACACCTTC. Translated, it gives CASSQIRANYGYTF.